Following are 20 T cell receptor beta chains from one sample sequenced in a study of cytomegalovirus exposure and HLA in healthy donors. Primers for the PCR totalled 60 Vbeta and 13 Jbeta. Libraries were prepared by immunoSEQ multiplex PCR; TCRdb keeps only in-frame clonotypes and omits some of them. The data hold some 130,000 clones, with 65% to 80% observed a single time. The specimen was PBMCs. The receptors originated from a man aged 35 to 55 in good health and CMV-seropositive.

The chain recombines TRBV28 with TRBJ2-5; 14 bases map to TRBD2. The assigned J gene may be wrong: the sequence end matches TRBJ2-7 better. This CDR3 spans 20 amino acids. Germline-derived CDR1 and CDR2 are MDHEN and SYDVKM. CDR3 DNA: TGTGCCAGCAGTTCCCTAGGCGGGTGGACTAGCGGGAGGAGCTCCTACGAGCAGTACTTC. Translation: CASSSLGGWTSGRSSYEQYF.

This chain links TRBV19 with TRBJ1-1, with D uncertain. Trimming left V 5 bases short and J 3 bases short, with 7 bases between. This CDR3 has 12 amino acids. Germline V lookup: CDR1 LNHDA, CDR2 SQIVND (reference sequence). CDR3 bases: TGTGCCAGTAGTTGGGCGTACACTGAAGCTTTCTTT. It translates to CASSWAYTEAFF.

This sequence joins TRBV5-1 and TRBJ2-7; 10 bases are shared with TRBD2. The CDR3 totals 13 residues. V lost 5 bases, J lost 5 bases, and 4 bases stayed unmatched. Germline lookup yields CDR1 SGHRS and CDR2 YFSETQ. The DNA for the CDR3 is TGCGCCAGCAGGTTTACTAGCGGGAACGAGCAGTACTTC. Protein product: CASRFTSGNEQYF.

The chain combines TRBV7-9 with TRBJ2-2; no firm D call. Germline lookup yields CDR1 SEHNR and CDR2 FQNEAQ (reference sequence). V lost 3 bases and J 4 bases, leaving 6 bases between the germline ends. The CDR3 extends over 13 amino acids. CDR3 DNA sequence: TGTGCCAGCAGCTTCTACCGCACCGGGGAGCTGTTTTTT. This translates into CASSFYRTGELFF.

Only one count was recorded for this clone. V usage is TRBV19 and J usage is TRBJ2-3, with D tentatively TRBD1 (6 bases). The CDR3 consists of 13 residues. From germline, CDR1 is LNHDA and CDR2 SQIVND (reference sequence). V was cut by 7 bases and J by 2 bases, with 10 bases left in between. Here the CDR3 DNA reads TGTGCCAGTAAGGACAGCCCCACAGATACGCAGTATTTT. Its translation is CASKDSPTDTQYF.

The V gene is TRBV14, the J gene TRBJ2-7; D might be TRBD1 (5 bases). The CDR3 is 14 amino acids. CDR1 and CDR2 from the germline V gene are SGHDN and FVKESK. The V end was cut by 4 bases, the J end by 3 bases, with 13 bases between. Here the CDR3 DNA reads TGTGCCAGCAGCCCCTGGGGCAGACTCTACGAGCAGTACTTC. Protein: CASSPWGRLYEQYF.

This chain connects TRBV5-1 to TRBJ2-1; TRBD2 matches at 11 bases. Germline CDR1 and CDR2: SGHRS and YFSETQ. The CDR3 covers 17 residues. V gave up 4 bases and J gave up 6 bases; unmatched junction bases: 12. The CDR3 loop is CASSANPTSGSSNEQFF. For the CDR3, the DNA is TGCGCCAGCAGCGCTAACCCTACTAGCGGGAGCTCCAATGAGCAGTTCTTC.

This rearrangement joins TRBV10-3 to TRBJ1-6; D gene unclear. Between the trimmed V and J ends, which lost 0 bases and 8 bases, there was a span of 11 bases. CDR1 and CDR2 from the germline V gene are ENHRY and SYGVKD. CDR3 length: 15 residues. The CDR3 reads CAISESFVRDSPLHF. CDR3 nucleotide sequence: TGTGCCATCAGTGAGTCATTTGTCCGGGATTCACCCCTCCACTTT.

J is TRBJ2-5 and V is TRBV12-5; the D gene is possibly TRBD2 (6 bases). V was pared by 5 bases and J by 4 bases, with 8 bases between. The CDR3 runs 12 residues. The germline V gene has CDR1 LGHNT and CDR2 FRNRAP. This CDR3 reads CASGLSGETQYF. The CDR3 DNA is TGTGCTAGTGGTCTTAGCGGAGAGACCCAGTACTTC.

The rearrangement uses TRBV29-1 and TRBJ2-1; D possibly corresponds to TRBD1 (6 bases). CDR1 and CDR2 (germline): SQVTM, ANQGSEA. Trimming cost V 3 bases and J 3 bases, with 18 bases left between them. The CDR3 runs 16 residues. For the CDR3, the DNA is TGCAGCGTTGACAATACGCGCAGGGGCGACTACAATGAGCAGTTCTTC. As protein: CSVDNTRRGDYNEQFF.

The rearrangement links TRBV27 to TRBJ2-1; the D is unclear. CDR3 length: 13 amino acids. V lost 9 bases, J lost 0 bases, and 9 bases lay in between. The germline gives CDR1 MNHEY, CDR2 SMNVEV (reference sequence). The CDR3 spells CASRPFSYNEQFF. CDR3 in DNA: TGTGCCAGTCGTCCCTTCTCCTACAATGAGCAGTTCTTC.

The chain joins TRBV7-3 to TRBJ1-1; D gene ambiguous. The CDR3 consists of 13 residues. V lost 5 bases, J lost 3 bases, and 10 bases lay in between. Germline CDR1 and CDR2: SGHTA and FQGTGA. CDR3 sequence reads: CASSVARDTEAFF. In DNA, the CDR3 is TGTGCCAGCAGCGTCGCACGAGACACTGAAGCTTTCTTT.

This clone was seen once. The rearrangement uses TRBV9 and TRBJ1-3; no clear D. Trimming cost V 2 bases and J 2 bases, with 11 bases left between them. Germline values: CDR1 SGDLS, CDR2 YYNGEE. CDR3 length: 15 amino acids. CDR3 region: CASSVGSLTGNTIYF. The CDR3 nucleotides are TGTGCCAGCAGCGTGGGGAGCCTGACTGGAAACACCATATATTTT. The complete variable domain, with remaining parts taken from reference TRBV9 and TRBJ1-3, reads DSGVTQTPKHLITATGQRVTLRCSPRSGDLSVYWYQQSLDQGLQFLIQYYNGEERAKGNILERFSAQQFPDLHSELNLSSLELGDSALYFCASSVGSLTGNTIYFGEGSWLTVV.

V usage is TRBV7-9 and J usage is TRBJ2-5; TRBD2 aligns across 12 bases. Germline CDR1 and CDR2: SEHNR and FQNEAQ (reference sequence). V lost 4 bases, J lost 5 bases, and 11 bases stayed unmatched. The CDR3 loop spans 17 amino acids. The CDR3 bases are TGTGCCAGCAGCTCCTTAGGACTAGCGGGATGGGTGGAGACCCAGTACTTC. Amino acid sequence: CASSSLGLAGWVETQYF.

The gene calls are TRBV6-5 and TRBJ1-1, with D possibly TRBD1 on 5 matching bases. The CDR3 contains 14 residues. The V gene lost 5 bases and the J gene lost 0 bases, with 10 bases spanning the gap. Germline V gene sequence: CDR1 MNHEY, CDR2 SVGAGI. CDR3 loop: CASSLGVMNTEAFF. The CDR3 DNA reads as TGTGCCAGCAGTCTAGGGGTCATGAACACTGAAGCTTTCTTT.

V and J are TRBV29-1 and TRBJ1-4; D is uncertain. V lost 7 bases, J lost 0 bases, and 12 bases lay in between. Germline V gives CDR1 SQVTM, CDR2 ANQGSEA. This CDR3 is 14 amino acids long. CDR3 DNA sequence: TGCAGCGCAGGATTGCCGGCAACTAATGAAAAACTGTTTTTT. Protein product: CSAGLPATNEKLFF.

The chain uses TRBV15 and TRBJ2-1; 8 bases fit TRBD2. Trimming at V came to 0 bases and at J to 8 bases, leaving 6 bases not matched to a gene. Germline loops: CDR1 LNHNV, CDR2 YYDKDF (reference sequence). The CDR3 is 15 amino acids. This CDR3 reads CATSRDGLANDEQFF. CDR3 DNA sequence: TGTGCCACCAGCAGAGATGGACTAGCTAACGATGAGCAGTTCTTC.

V usage is TRBV18 and J usage is TRBJ2-1; 8 positions agree with TRBD2. This CDR3 region has 14 residues. Germline V lookup: CDR1 KGHSH, CDR2 LQKENI. Trimming at V came to 6 bases and at J to 8 bases, leaving 9 bases not matched to a gene. The CDR3 bases are TGTGCCAGCTCTCTCTTCGGGGGGGGGTATGAGCAGTTCTTC. Protein: CASSLFGGGYEQFF.

This clone was seen just once. The V and J genes are TRBV7-3 and TRBJ2-3; TRBD1 matches at 8 bases. The CDR3 contains 15 residues. Germline CDR1 reads SGHTA; CDR2 reads FQGTGA. Unmatched junction bases numbered 4, after V lost 5 bases and J lost 0 bases. Written as DNA, the CDR3 is TGTGCCAGCAGCCGGGACAGGTCTAGCACAGATACGCAGTATTTT. Translated: CASSRDRSSTDTQYF.

The V call is TRBV5-4, the J call TRBJ2-7; D is unclear. CDR1 is SGHNT and CDR2 is YYREEE in the germline V gene (reference sequence). The CDR3 contains 12 residues. Trimming stripped 0 bases from V and 3 bases from J, with 4 bases between. This CDR3 reads CASSLDFYEQYF. CDR3 nucleotides: TGTGCCAGCAGCTTGGACTTCTACGAGCAGTACTTC. The full variable domain, in which reference TRBV5-4 and TRBJ2-7 provide the parts outside the CDR3, is ETGVTQSPTHLIKTRGQQVTLRCSSQSGHNTVSWYQQALGQGPQFIFQYYREEENGRGNFPPRFSGLQFPNYSSELNVNALELDDSALYLCASSLDFYEQYFGPGTRLTVT.